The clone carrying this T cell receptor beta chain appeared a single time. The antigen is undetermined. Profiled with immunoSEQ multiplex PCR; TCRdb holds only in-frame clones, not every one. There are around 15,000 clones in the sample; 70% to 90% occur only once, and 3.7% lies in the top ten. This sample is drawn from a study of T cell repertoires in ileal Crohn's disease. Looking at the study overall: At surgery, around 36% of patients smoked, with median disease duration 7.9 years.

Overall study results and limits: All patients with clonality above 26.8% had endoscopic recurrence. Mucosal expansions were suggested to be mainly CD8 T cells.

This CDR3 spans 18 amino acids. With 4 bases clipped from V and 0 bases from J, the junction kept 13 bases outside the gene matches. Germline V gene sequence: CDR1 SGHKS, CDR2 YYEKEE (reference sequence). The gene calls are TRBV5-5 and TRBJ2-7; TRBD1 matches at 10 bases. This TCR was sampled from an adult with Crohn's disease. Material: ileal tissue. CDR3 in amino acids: CASSPGQGGNLLSYEQYF. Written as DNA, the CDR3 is TGTGCCAGCAGCCCAGGACAGGGGGGGAACCTACTCTCCTACGAGCAGTACTTC.